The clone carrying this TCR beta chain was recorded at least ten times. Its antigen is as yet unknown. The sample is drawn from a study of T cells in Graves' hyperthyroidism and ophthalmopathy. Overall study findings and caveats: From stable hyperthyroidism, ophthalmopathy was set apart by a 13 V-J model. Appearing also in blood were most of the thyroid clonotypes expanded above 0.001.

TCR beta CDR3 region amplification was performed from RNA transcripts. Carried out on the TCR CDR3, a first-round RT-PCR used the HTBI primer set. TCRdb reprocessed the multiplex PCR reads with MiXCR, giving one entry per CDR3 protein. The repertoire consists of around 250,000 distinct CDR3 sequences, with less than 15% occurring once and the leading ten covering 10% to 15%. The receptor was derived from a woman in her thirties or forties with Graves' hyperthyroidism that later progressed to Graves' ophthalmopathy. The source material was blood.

As DNA, the CDR3 is TGTGCCAGCAGCTCTTTGACAGGTTGGAATTCACCCCTCCACTTT. Translated: CASSSLTGWNSPLHF. The chain has TRBV7-9 and TRBJ1-6; the D gene is possibly TRBD1 (6 bases). V gave up 4 bases and J gave up 7 bases, with 14 bases separating them. There are 15 residues in the CDR3. From germline, CDR1 is SEHNR and CDR2 FQNEAQ (reference sequence).